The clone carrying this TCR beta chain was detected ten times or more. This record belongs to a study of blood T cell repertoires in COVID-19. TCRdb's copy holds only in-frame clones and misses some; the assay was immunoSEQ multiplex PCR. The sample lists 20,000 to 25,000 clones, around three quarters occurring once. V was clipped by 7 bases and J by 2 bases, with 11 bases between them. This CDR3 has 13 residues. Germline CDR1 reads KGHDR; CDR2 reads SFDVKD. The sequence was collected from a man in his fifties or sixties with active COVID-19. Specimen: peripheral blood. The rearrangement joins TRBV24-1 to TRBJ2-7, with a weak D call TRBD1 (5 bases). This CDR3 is CATRQVFPYEQYF. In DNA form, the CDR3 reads TGTGCCACCAGACAGGTATTTCCCTACGAGCAGTACTTC.